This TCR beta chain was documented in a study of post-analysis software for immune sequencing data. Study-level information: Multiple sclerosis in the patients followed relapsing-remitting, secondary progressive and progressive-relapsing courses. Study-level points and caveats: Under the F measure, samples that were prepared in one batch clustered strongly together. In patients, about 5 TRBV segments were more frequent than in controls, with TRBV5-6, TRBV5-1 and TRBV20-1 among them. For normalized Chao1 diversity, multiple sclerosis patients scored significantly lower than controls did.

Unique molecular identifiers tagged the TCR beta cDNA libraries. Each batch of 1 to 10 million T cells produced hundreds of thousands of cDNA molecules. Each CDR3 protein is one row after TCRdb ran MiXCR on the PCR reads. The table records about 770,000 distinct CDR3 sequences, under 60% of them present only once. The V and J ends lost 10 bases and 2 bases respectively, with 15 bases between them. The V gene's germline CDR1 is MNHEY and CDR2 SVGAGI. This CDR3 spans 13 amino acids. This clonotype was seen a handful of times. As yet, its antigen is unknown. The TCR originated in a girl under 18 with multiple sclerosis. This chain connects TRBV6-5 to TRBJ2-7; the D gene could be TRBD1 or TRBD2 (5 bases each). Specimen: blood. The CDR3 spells CANHRGPPYEQYF. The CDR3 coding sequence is TGTGCCAACCATAGGGGACCCCCCTACGAGCAGTACTTC.